This T cell receptor (beta chain) was captured by sequencing in a study of shared T cell receptors in the human thymus. This clone has just a few counts. Looked up from germline, CDR1 is LGHNA and CDR2 is YSLEER. This CDR3 is 14 amino acids long. With V trimmed by 1 base and J by 5 bases, 1 base remained unmatched. The repertoire was sequenced with immunoSEQ multiplex PCR; TCRdb's copy has only in-frame clones and lacks some. The sample carries some 640,000 clones, more than 75% recorded once. The sample was also linked to a second study, of human thymus T cells. That paper notes: Donors were healthy Finnish infants having corrective surgery for congenital heart defects. Corrective cardiac surgery supplied the resected thymus tissue. Thymic as well as blood repertoires seemed to favor certain V and J genes unevenly. Reports from related research described highly overlapping thymic repertoires among unrelated individuals.

The clonotype comes from a boy under three years old with a congenital heart defect. The specimen sequenced was thymocytes. V gene TRBV4-3 combines with J gene TRBJ2-2; TRBD1 aligns across 7 bases. CDR3 sequence: CASSQGQGTGELFF. CDR3 nucleotides: TGCGCCAGCAGCCAAGGACAGGGAACCGGGGAGCTGTTTTTT.